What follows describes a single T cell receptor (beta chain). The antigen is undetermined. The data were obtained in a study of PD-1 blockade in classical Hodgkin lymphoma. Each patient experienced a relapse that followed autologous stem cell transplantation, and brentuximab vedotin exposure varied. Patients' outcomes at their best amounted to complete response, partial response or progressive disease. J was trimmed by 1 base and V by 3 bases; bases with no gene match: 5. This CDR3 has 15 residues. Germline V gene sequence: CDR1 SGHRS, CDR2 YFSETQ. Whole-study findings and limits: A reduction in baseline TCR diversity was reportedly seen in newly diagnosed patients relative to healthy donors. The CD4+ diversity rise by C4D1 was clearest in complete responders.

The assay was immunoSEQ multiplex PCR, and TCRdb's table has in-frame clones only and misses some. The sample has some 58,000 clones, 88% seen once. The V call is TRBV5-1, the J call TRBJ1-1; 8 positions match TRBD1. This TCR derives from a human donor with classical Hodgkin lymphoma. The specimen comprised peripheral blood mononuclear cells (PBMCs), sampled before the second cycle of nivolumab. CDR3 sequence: CASSSPGQENTEAFF. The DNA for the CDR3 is TGCGCCAGCAGCTCACCGGGACAGGAGAACACTGAAGCTTTCTTT.